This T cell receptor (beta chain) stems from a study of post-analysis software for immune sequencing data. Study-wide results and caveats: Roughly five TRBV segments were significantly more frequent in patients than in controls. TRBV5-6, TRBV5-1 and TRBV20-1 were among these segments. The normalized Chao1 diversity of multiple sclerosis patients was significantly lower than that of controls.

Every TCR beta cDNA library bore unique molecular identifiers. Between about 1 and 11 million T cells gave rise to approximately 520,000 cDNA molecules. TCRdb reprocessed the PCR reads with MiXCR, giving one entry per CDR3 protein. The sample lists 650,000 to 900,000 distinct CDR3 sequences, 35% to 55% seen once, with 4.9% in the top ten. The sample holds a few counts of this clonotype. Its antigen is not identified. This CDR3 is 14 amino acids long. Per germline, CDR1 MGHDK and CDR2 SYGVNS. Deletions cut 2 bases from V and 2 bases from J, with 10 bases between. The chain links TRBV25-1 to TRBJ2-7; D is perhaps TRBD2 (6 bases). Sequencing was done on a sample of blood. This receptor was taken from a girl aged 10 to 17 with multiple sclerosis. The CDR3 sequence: CASSETGVAYEQYF. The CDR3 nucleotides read TGTGCCAGCAGTGAAACGGGAGTGGCCTACGAGCAGTACTTC.